This TCR beta chain emerged from a study of T cells expressing NK-cell markers. Whole-study context: Most of the eight sequenced donors were HCMV-seropositive; one was seronegative.

As concerns this clonotype: Its antigen is unknown.

There are 15 residues in the CDR3. Germline V gene data show CDR1 as SGHDN and CDR2 as FVKESK. For TCR beta, cDNA was produced by 5'RACE template switching with UMIs. TCRdb processed the 5' RACE reads again and assigns one entry to each CDR3 protein, with no DNA. The table for this sample gives about 370,000 distinct CDR3 sequences. The study's findings and limits: In several donors, dominant clonotypes made up roughly 25-60.1% of CD3+CD56-NKG2C+ cells.

Sample: blood T cells: a sorted CD56 or NKG2C T cell subset, CD4+ or CD8+ T cells, or bulk PBMC T cells (not recorded which). The chain recombines TRBV14 with TRBJ2-1. This receptor was identified in a woman in her fifties or sixties in good health. This CDR3 is CASSQEVGSWSEQFF.